The 9 T cell receptor beta chains below come from one sample, sequenced in a study of cytomegalovirus exposure and HLA in healthy donors. 13 Jbeta primers and 60 Vbeta primers were used for the PCR. Produced via immunoSEQ multiplex PCR; TCRdb's table is partial and in-frame only. The sample contains 100,000 to 150,000 clones, roughly 75% of which appear only once. Input material: PBMCs. Source of these receptors: a woman aged 45-65 years in good health and CMV-seronegative.

The chain is built from TRBV9 and TRBJ1-1; D possibly corresponds to TRBD1 (5 bases). The CDR3 has 17 amino acids. Trimming left V 2 bases short and J 5 bases short, with 22 bases between. Germline V lookup: CDR1 SGDLS, CDR2 YYNGEE. The CDR3 coding sequence is TGTGCCAGCAGCGTGGGGCTAGGGGAAGGTTTGGGGACTGAAGCTTTCTTT. Protein product: CASSVGLGEGLGTEAFF.

The rearrangement links TRBV14 to TRBJ2-1; 14 nucleotides match TRBD2. V lost 3 bases to trimming and J lost 5 bases; unmatched junction nucleotides: 9. The CDR3 runs to 18 residues. Germline V CDR1 and CDR2: SGHDN, FVKESK. The CDR3 reads CASSHSGLAGVRDNEQFF. CDR3 DNA sequence: TGTGCCAGCAGCCACTCGGGACTAGCGGGAGTACGCGACAATGAGCAGTTCTTC.

The J gene is TRBJ2-7, the V gene TRBV11-3; maybe TRBD2 (5 bases). V lost 8 bases and J lost 6, with 20 bases in between. The CDR3 has 14 amino acids. The germline gives CDR1 SGHNT, CDR2 YENEEA. CDR3 in DNA: TGTGCCAGCTCGGGGATCGGATCATTGGGCGAGCAGTACTTC. This sequence encodes CASSGIGSLGEQYF. The full variable domain, in which reference TRBV11-3 and TRBJ2-7 provide the parts outside the CDR3, is EAGVVQSPRYKIIEKKQPVAFWCNPISGHNTLYWYLQNLGQGPELLIRYENEEAVDDSQLPKDRFSAERLKGVDSTLKIQPAELGDSAVYLCASSGIGSLGEQYFGPGTRLTVT.

The genes are TRBV28 and TRBJ2-1, with TRBD2 identical over 12 bases. Germline CDR1 is MDHEN and CDR2 is SYDVKM. V dropped 6 bases and J dropped 6; count of bases not matched to a gene: 12. The length of the CDR3 is 17 residues. CDR3: CASRQNIGLAGFNEQFF. DNA of the CDR3: TGTGCCAGCAGGCAGAACATAGGACTAGCGGGATTCAATGAGCAGTTCTTC.

V and J are TRBV6-5 and TRBJ2-6; tentative D call: TRBD2 (7 bases). The V end was cut by 5 bases, the J end by 4 bases, with 12 bases between. CDR1 is MNHEY and CDR2 is SVGAGI in the germline V gene. The CDR3 is 15 amino acids. The CDR3 region is CASSRGAYGANVLTF. In nucleotides, the CDR3 is TGTGCCAGCAGTCGGGGGGCTTACGGGGCCAACGTCCTGACTTTC.

This clone was observed a few times. The chain uses TRBV6-5 and TRBJ2-1; 8 bases match TRBD2. Germline V CDR1 and CDR2: MNHEY, SVGAGI. CDR3 length equals 15 residues. After removal of 6 bases from V and 4 bases from J, the junction contained 8 bases not matched to a gene. The CDR3 DNA follows: TGTGCCAGCAGCCTAGCGGGCGATGGGTACAATGAGCAGTTCTTC. Amino acid sequence: CASSLAGDGYNEQFF.

CDR3 protein: CASSEQGYTEAFF. CDR3 bases: TGTGCCAGTAGTGAACAGGGTTACACTGAAGCTTTCTTT. The chain joins TRBV19 to TRBJ1-1; maybe TRBD1 (6 bases). V lost 5 bases and J 3 bases, leaving 10 bases between the germline ends. The germline V gene encodes CDR1 LNHDA and CDR2 SQIVND (reference sequence). This CDR3 has 13 residues.

The chain recombines TRBV6-6 with TRBJ1-5, with D possibly matching TRBD1 (5 bases). The germline gives CDR1 MNHNY, CDR2 SVGAGI (reference sequence). The CDR3 has 13 amino acids. Deletions cut 4 bases from V and 6 bases from J, with 10 bases between. CDR3 DNA: TGTGCCAGCAGTTCCCAGGGTAGTCAGCCCCAGCATTTT. Its protein product is CASSSQGSQPQHF.

The gene calls are TRBV7-2 and TRBJ2-7; 8 bases agree with TRBD2. This CDR3 contains 16 residues. Germline assignment: CDR1 SGHTA and CDR2 FQGNSA. J was trimmed by 3 bases and V by 1 base; bases with no gene match: 8. CDR3 in amino acids: CASSLGAMSGSYEQYF. In nucleotides, the CDR3 is TGTGCCAGCAGCTTAGGGGCCATGAGCGGGAGCTACGAGCAGTACTTC.